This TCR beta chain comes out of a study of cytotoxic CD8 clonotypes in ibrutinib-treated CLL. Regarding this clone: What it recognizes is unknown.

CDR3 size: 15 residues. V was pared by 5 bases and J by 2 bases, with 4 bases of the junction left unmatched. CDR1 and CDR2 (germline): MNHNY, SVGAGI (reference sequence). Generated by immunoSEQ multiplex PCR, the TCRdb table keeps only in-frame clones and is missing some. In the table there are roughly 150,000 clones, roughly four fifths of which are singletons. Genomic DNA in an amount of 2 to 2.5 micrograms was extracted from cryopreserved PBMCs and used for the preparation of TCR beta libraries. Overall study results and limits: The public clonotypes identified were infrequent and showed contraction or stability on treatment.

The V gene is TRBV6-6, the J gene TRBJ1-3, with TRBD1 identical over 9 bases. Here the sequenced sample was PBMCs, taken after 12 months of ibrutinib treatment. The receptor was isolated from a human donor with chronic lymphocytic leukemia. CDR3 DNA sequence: TGTGCCAGCAGTCGGGACAGGGTCGCTGGAAACACCATATATTTT. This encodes CASSRDRVAGNTIYF.